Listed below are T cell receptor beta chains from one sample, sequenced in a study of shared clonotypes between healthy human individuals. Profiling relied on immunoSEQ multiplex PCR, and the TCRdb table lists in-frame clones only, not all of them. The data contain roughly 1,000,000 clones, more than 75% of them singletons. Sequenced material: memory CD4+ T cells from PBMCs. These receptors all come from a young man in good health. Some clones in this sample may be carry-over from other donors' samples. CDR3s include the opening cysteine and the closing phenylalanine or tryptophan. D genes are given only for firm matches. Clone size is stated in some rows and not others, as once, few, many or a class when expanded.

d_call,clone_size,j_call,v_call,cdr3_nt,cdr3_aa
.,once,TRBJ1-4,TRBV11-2,TGTGCCAGCAGCCCACAACCCGGGGGAAATGAAAAACTGTTTTTT,CASSPQPGGNEKLFF
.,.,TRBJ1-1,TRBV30,TGTGCCTGGGGATTGGGGGTCGTGACTGAAGCTTTCTTT,CAWGLGVVTEAFF
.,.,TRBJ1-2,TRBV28,TGTGCCAGCACTTCTGGGGGGCGCGCCTATGGCTACACCTTC,CASTSGGRAYGYTF
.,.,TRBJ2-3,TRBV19,TGTGAGAGGGCCGAGAACCACCTTACCACAGATACGCAGTATTTT,CERAENHLTTDTQYF
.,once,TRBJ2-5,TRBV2,TGTGCCAGCAGCGCCTCAGAGACCCAGTACTTC,CASSASETQYF
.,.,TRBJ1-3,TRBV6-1,TGTGCCAGTCCTACCAACAGGAGGGGAGGAAACACCATATATTTT,CASPTNRRGGNTIYF
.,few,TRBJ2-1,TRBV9,TGTGCCAGCAGCGTAGCTCAGCAATACAATGAGCAGTTCTTC,CASSVAQQYNEQFF
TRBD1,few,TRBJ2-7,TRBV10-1,TGCGCCAGCAGTTCGGGACAGTGGGACTACGAGCAGTACTTC,CASSSGQWDYEQYF
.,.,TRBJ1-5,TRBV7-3,TGTGCCAGCAGCTTAATTGAGGGTATGAGCAATCAGCCCCAGCATTTT,CASSLIEGMSNQPQHF
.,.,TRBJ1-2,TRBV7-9,TGTGCCAGCAGCCAGGACAGCCTGTATGGCTACACCTTC,CASSQDSLYGYTF
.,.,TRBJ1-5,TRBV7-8,TGTGCCAGCAGCTTAGGTGGTCGGCAGGGGATTCAGCCCCAGCATTTT,CASSLGGRQGIQPQHF
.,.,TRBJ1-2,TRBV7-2,TGTGCCAGCAGCTTAGGGGCGATAGCTGGCTACACCTTC,CASSLGAIAGYTF
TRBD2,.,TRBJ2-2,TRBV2,TGTGCCAGCACCCTAGCGGAGGAGCTGTTTTTT,CASTLAEELFF
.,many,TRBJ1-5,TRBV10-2,TGCGCCAGCACCGGACAGTACAATCAGCCCCAGCATTTT,CASTGQYNQPQHF
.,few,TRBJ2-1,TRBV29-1,TGCAGCGCCTTTGTGTTAAGGGGCGGCATCAATGAGCAGTTCTTC,CSAFVLRGGINEQFF
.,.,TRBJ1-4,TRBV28,TGTGCCAGCAGGGTGTACGGTTCTAATGAAAAACTGTTTTTT,CASRVYGSNEKLFF
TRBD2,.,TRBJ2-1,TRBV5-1,TGCGCCAGCAGCTTAAAACTAGCGGGGGCCATGAGCTCCTACAATGAGCAGTTCTTC,CASSLKLAGAMSSYNEQFF
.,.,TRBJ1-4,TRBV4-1,TGCGCCAGCAGCCTCTTGGTTGGGGAAAAACTGTTTTTT,CASSLLVGEKLFF
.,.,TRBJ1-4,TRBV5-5,TGTGCCAGCAGCCCAAGGAGTGATAATGAAAAACTGTTTTTT,CASSPRSDNEKLFF
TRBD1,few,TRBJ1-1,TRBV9,TGTGCCAGCAGCGTAGGACAGGGCGCTCCTGAAGCTTTCTTT,CASSVGQGAPEAFF
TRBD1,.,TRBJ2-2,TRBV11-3,TGTGCCAGCAGCCAGGACAGGGGGCGCGGGGAGGATAACACCGGGGAGCTGTTTTTT,CASSQDRGRGEDNTGELFF
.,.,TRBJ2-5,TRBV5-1,TGCGCCAGCAGCTTTATGGGGACCCAGTACTTC,CASSFMGTQYF
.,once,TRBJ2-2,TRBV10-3,TGTGCCATCAGGGAGGTAGAGGGGGCCGGGGAGCTGTTTTTT,CAIREVEGAGELFF
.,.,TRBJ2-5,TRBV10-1,TGCGCCAGCAGTGAGTCCTCCGGGACCCGTAAAGAGACCCAGTACTTC,CASSESSGTRKETQYF
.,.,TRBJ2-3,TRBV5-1,TGCGCCAGCAGGACAGTACCATTGCGAACAGATACGCAGTATTTT,CASRTVPLRTDTQYF
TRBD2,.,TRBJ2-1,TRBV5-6,TGTGCCAGCACCCGGGGGCGCGGGAGGGATTACAATGAGCAGTTCTTC,CASTRGRGRDYNEQFF
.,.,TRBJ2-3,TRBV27,TGTGCCAGCAGTCGTGGGGGAAGCACAGATACGCAGTATTTT,CASSRGGSTDTQYF
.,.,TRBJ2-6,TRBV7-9,TGTGCCAGCACGCAGCGGGTCTCTGGGGCCAACGTCCTGACTTTC,CASTQRVSGANVLTF
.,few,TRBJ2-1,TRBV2,TGTGCCAGCAGTGAGACTTGGACGGACAATGAGCAGTTCTTC,CASSETWTDNEQFF
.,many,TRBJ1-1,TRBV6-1,TGTGCCAGCAGTGAACGAGGGGCCTATCTTGAAGCTTTCTTT,CASSERGAYLEAFF
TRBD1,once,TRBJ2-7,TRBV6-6,TGTGCCAGCAGTGACAGGGGGCTCTACGAGCAGTACTTC,CASSDRGLYEQYF
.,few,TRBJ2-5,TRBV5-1,TGCGCCAGCAGCTTGCAAGAGACCCAGTACTTC,CASSLQETQYF